This passage covers 29 T cell receptor beta chains from one sample sequenced in a study of PD-1 blockade in classical Hodgkin lymphoma. Every patient experienced relapse after autologous stem cell transplantation, and brentuximab vedotin exposure varied. Sequenced by immunoSEQ multiplex PCR; TCRdb stores in-frame clones only, minus some. This table has about 84,000 clones, 75% to 90% appearing once. Sample: peripheral blood mononuclear cells (PBMCs), taken at baseline. These TCRs come from a human donor with classical Hodgkin lymphoma.

The chain employs TRBV19 and TRBJ2-3; TRBD1 is a possible D gene (6 bases). This CDR3 has 14 residues. CDR1 is LNHDA and CDR2 is SQIVND in the germline V gene (reference sequence). The V and J ends lost 8 bases and 4 bases respectively, with 16 bases between them. The CDR3 loop reads CASVGLGAPDTQYF. The CDR3 region has the DNA TGTGCCAGTGTTGGCTTGGGGGCCCCAGATACGCAGTATTTT.

This clone occurred once. This chain joins TRBV13 and TRBJ2-1; D perhaps matches TRBD2 (5 bases). The CDR3 sequence is 17 residues long. Trimming shortened V by 6 bases and J by 0 bases, and 18 bases separated the two germline ends. Germline lookup yields CDR1 PRHDT and CDR2 FYEKMQ (reference sequence). The CDR3 coding sequence is TGTGCCAGCAGTCGGGTCCTAACGGGAAGCTCCTACAATGAGCAGTTCTTC. This sequence encodes CASSRVLTGSSYNEQFF.

This clone has just a few counts. J is TRBJ1-4 and V is TRBV7-2; no reliable D call. The CDR3 extends over 15 amino acids. V was shortened by 5 bases and J by 6 bases, with 16 bases between the two germline ends. CDR1 is SGHTA, CDR2 FQGNSA, per germline. The CDR3 region has the DNA TGTGCCAGCAGCCCCCACCAGAATTCAGATGAAAAACTGTTTTTT. Its protein is CASSPHQNSDEKLFF.

The rearrangement joins TRBV5-6 to TRBJ2-7; 9 bases fit TRBD2. Unmatched junction bases numbered 17, after V lost 4 bases and J lost 6 bases. Germline V gene sequence: CDR1 SGHDT, CDR2 YYEEEE. This CDR3 has 17 residues. CDR3 in DNA: TGTGCCAGCAGCACCTACCTCGTAGCGGGAGTTGATGGCGAGCAGTACTTC. Translation gives CASSTYLVAGVDGEQYF.

This sequence joins TRBV2 and TRBJ2-7; 12 nucleotides agree with TRBD1. The CDR3 covers 15 residues. Trimming cost V 6 bases and J 7 bases; bases outside gene matches: 10. Germline V CDR1 and CDR2: SNHLY, FYNNEI. CDR3 coding DNA: TGTGCCAGCAGAACCAGGGACAGGGGGCAGGGAGAGCAGTACTTC. This codes for CASRTRDRGQGEQYF.

The rearrangement joins TRBV5-6 to TRBJ1-2; 8 bases align to TRBD1. V shed 1 base and J 4 bases; nucleotides not matched to a gene: 6. This CDR3 is 15 amino acids long. Germline-derived CDR1 and CDR2 are SGHDT and YYEEEE. CDR3 DNA: TGTGCCAGCAGCTTGCGGACAGGGTGGGGCTATGGCTACACCTTC. Its translation: CASSLRTGWGYGYTF.

This chain uses TRBV2 with TRBJ1-1, with D hard to call. The CDR3 is 13 residues long. CDR1 is SNHLY, CDR2 FYNNEI, per germline. V was clipped by 3 bases and J by 1 base, with 6 bases between them. CDR3 bases: TGTGCCAGCAGTGATAACAGGAACACTGAAGCTTTCTTT. Translating it yields CASSDNRNTEAFF.

The chain recombines TRBV30 with TRBJ1-1; D is possibly TRBD1 (5 bases). The CDR3 contains 13 residues. Germline V gene lookup returns CDR1 GTSNPN and CDR2 SVGIG (reference sequence). Trimming removed 7 bases from V and 7 bases from J, with 19 bases in between. As DNA, the CDR3 is TGTGCCTCCAAAATCGGGGGAGGGAATGAAGCTTTCTTT. It encodes CASKIGGGNEAFF.

This clone was detected once. At one end the junction does not follow the germline gene, possibly because of a read error. The chain couples TRBV29-1 to TRBJ1-2, with D possibly TRBD1 on 5 matching bases. The V gene's germline CDR1 is SQVTM and CDR2 ANQGSEA. This CDR3 contains 13 residues. CDR3 sequence: CSVGSGGVNPNLF. DNA of the CDR3: TGCAGCGTGGGATCTGGGGGAGTAAACCCAAACCTCTTC.

The genes are TRBV2 and TRBJ2-5, with 8 bases that match TRBD1. The germline CDR1 and CDR2 sequences are SNHLY and FYNNEI. V lost 5 bases to trimming and J lost 3 bases; unmatched junction nucleotides: 5. This CDR3 spans 14 amino acids. Here the CDR3 reads CASSLMTGEETQYF. CDR3 DNA sequence: TGTGCCAGCAGTCTTATGACAGGGGAAGAGACCCAGTACTTC.

Comments on this clone: Other DNA sequences from this sample encode an identical CDR3 as well. This chain joins TRBV28 and TRBJ2-1; 8 bases are a match to TRBD2. CDR3 length: 15 amino acids. J lost 1 base, V lost 6 bases, and 5 bases had no gene match. CDR1 is MDHEN and CDR2 is SYDVKM in the germline V gene. CDR3: CASRTGTSSYNEQFF. Here the CDR3 DNA reads TGTGCCAGCAGAACCGGGACTAGTTCCTACAATGAGCAGTTCTTC.

J is TRBJ2-1 and V is TRBV6-5, with 12 positions matching TRBD1. This CDR3 spans 15 amino acids. V shed 6 bases and J 10 bases; nucleotides not matched to a gene: 10. CDR1 and CDR2 from the germline V gene are MNHEY and SVGAGI. The CDR3 bases are TGTGCCAGCAGCCTACTCCACGGGACAGGGGGCGAGCAGTTCTTC. This codes for CASSLLHGTGGEQFF.

The chain links TRBV5-1 to TRBJ2-1; 10 bases are shared with TRBD2. CDR1 is SGHRS, CDR2 YFSETQ, per germline. This CDR3 is built from 14 residues. Trimming removed 0 bases from V and 9 bases from J; junction bases left unmatched: 3. The CDR3 region is CASSLAASGSEQFF. The CDR3 region has the DNA TGCGCCAGCAGCTTGGCGGCTAGCGGGAGTGAGCAGTTCTTC.

CDR3 nucleotide sequence: TGTGCCAGCAGTACCTCCGGGACAGGTTGGGACCAGTACTTC. It yields the protein CASSTSGTGWDQYF. The chain carries TRBV27 and TRBJ2-5, with 8 bases fitting TRBD1. The junction had 12 bases not matched to a gene; V was cut back by 5 bases and J by 10 bases. The germline CDR1 and CDR2 sequences are MNHEY and SMNVEV (reference sequence). This CDR3 region has 14 residues.

This chain connects TRBV2 to TRBJ2-7, with a weak D call TRBD1 (6 bases). Trimming cost V 6 bases and J 3 bases, with 18 bases left between them. Germline-derived CDR1 and CDR2 are SNHLY and FYNNEI. This CDR3 has 15 residues. The CDR3 is CASRINREPLYEQYF. Written as DNA, the CDR3 is TGTGCCAGCAGAATCAACAGGGAACCCCTCTACGAGCAGTACTTC.

The genes are TRBV6-6 and TRBJ1-2; D gene ambiguous. Looked up from germline, CDR1 is MNHNY and CDR2 is SVGAGI (reference sequence). The CDR3 runs to 11 residues. V was cut by 8 bases and J by 3 bases, with 7 bases left in between. The CDR3 bases are TGTGCCAGCCAGCGGGACTATGGCTACACCTTC. Protein: CASQRDYGYTF.

The chain joins TRBV28 to TRBJ1-4; D is ambiguous. CDR1 is MDHEN and CDR2 is SYDVKM in the germline V gene. This CDR3 contains 15 residues. Deletions cut 6 bases from V and 2 bases from J, with 13 bases between. The CDR3 region has the DNA TGTGCCAGCAGCCCACCAAGGGAGACTAATGAAAAACTGTTTTTT. Residues: CASSPPRETNEKLFF.

The chain carries TRBV6-5 and TRBJ2-1; D remains unclear. Trimming took 0 bases from V and 0 from J, leaving 6 bases between them. The CDR3 extends over 15 amino acids. The germline CDR1 and CDR2 sequences are MNHEY and SVGAGI. CDR3 sequence reads: CASSYSGNSYNEQFF. CDR3 bases: TGTGCCAGCAGTTACTCGGGGAACTCCTACAATGAGCAGTTCTTC.

The V call is TRBV7-9, the J call TRBJ2-1; 9 bases match TRBD1. CDR3 length: 19 amino acids. Trimming took 6 bases from V and 0 from J; bases not matched to a gene: 15. Germline-derived CDR1 and CDR2 are SEHNR and FQNEAQ (reference sequence). The CDR3 reads CASSSGDREVKSSYNEQFF. CDR3 DNA sequence: TGTGCCAGCAGTTCGGGGGACAGGGAAGTTAAGAGCTCCTACAATGAGCAGTTCTTC.

The chain recombines TRBV29-1 with TRBJ1-2; D is perhaps TRBD1 (5 bases). Germline CDR1 SQVTM, CDR2 ANQGSEA. The V and J ends lost 3 bases and 6 bases respectively, with 20 bases between them. The CDR3 has 15 amino acids. CDR3 nucleotides: TGCAGCGTTGACACCCAGGGAACTAATTGGGATGGCTACACCTTC. Protein sequence: CSVDTQGTNWDGYTF.

The chain links TRBV4-2 to TRBJ1-2; no firm D call. CDR3 size: 13 residues. Germline CDR1 and CDR2: LGHNA and YNFKEQ. Between the trimmed V and J ends, which lost 0 bases and 6 bases, there was a span of 8 bases. The CDR3 is CASSQDILDGYTF. CDR3 nucleotides: TGTGCCAGCAGCCAAGATATTCTGGATGGCTACACCTTC.

The CDR3 region has the DNA TGCGCCAGCAGCTTGGGTGGTCGGGTGAACACTGAAGCTTTCTTT. This sequence encodes CASSLGGRVNTEAFF. The chain is built from TRBV5-1 and TRBJ1-1; D gene unclear. This CDR3 is built from 15 residues. V shed 0 bases and J shed 0 bases, with 9 bases lying between them. Germline-derived CDR1 and CDR2 are SGHRS and YFSETQ.

The J gene is TRBJ2-3, the V gene TRBV11-3; TRBD2 aligns across 9 bases. V shed 3 bases and J 2 bases; nucleotides not matched to a gene: 6. This CDR3 contains 16 residues. Germline CDR1 reads SGHNT; CDR2 reads YENEEA. CDR3 loop: CASSFSGTSNTDTQYF. DNA of the CDR3: TGTGCCAGCAGCTTCTCCGGGACTAGCAACACAGATACGCAGTATTTT.

V usage is TRBV19 and J usage is TRBJ2-1; TRBD2 aligns across 8 bases. After removal of 0 bases from V and 8 bases from J, the junction contained 9 bases not matched to a gene. This CDR3 is built from 16 residues. Germline V lookup: CDR1 LNHDA, CDR2 SQIVND (reference sequence). The CDR3 nucleotides are TGTGCCAGTAGTATAGACGGGAGGGCCGGGCGCGATGAGCAGTTCTTC. This translates into CASSIDGRAGRDEQFF.

V gene TRBV30 combines with J gene TRBJ1-1; D may be TRBD1 (5 bases). The CDR3 length is 15 residues. CDR1 GTSNPN and CDR2 SVGIG come from the germline V gene (reference sequence). With 2 bases removed from V and 0 bases from J, the gap between germline ends came to 13 bases. The CDR3 coding sequence is TGTGCCTGGAGTCTAACCGGGACGGTGAACACTGAAGCTTTCTTT. It translates to CAWSLTGTVNTEAFF.

The chain recombines TRBV5-1 with TRBJ2-7; tentative D call: TRBD2 (5 bases). Looked up from germline, CDR1 is SGHRS and CDR2 is YFSETQ. V was clipped by 0 bases and J by 7 bases, with 11 bases between them. The CDR3 covers 13 residues. In nucleotides, the CDR3 is TGCGCCAGCAGCTTGGGTCCACCGGGGGAGCAGTACTTC. It specifies CASSLGPPGEQYF.

The rearrangement links TRBV5-4 to TRBJ1-3, with D unresolved. The germline CDR1 and CDR2 sequences are SGHNT and YYREEE (reference sequence). Trimming shortened V by 4 bases and J by 2 bases, and 7 bases separated the two germline ends. The CDR3 has 13 amino acids. The CDR3 DNA sequence: TGTGCCAGCAGCCCGGACCCTGGAAACACCATATATTTT. Translation gives CASSPDPGNTIYF.

The chain employs TRBV6-6 and TRBJ1-1, with 8 bases fitting TRBD1. This CDR3 has 13 amino acids. V dropped 6 bases and J dropped 4; count of bases not matched to a gene: 4. CDR1 and CDR2 (germline): MNHNY, SVGAGI (reference sequence). The CDR3 loop is CASRPTGGTEAFF. CDR3 DNA: TGTGCCAGCAGGCCCACAGGGGGCACTGAAGCTTTCTTT.

The V gene is TRBV11-2, the J gene TRBJ2-7; 9 positions match TRBD1. This CDR3 comprises 14 residues. Looked up from germline, CDR1 is SGHAT and CDR2 is FQNNGV. V was pared by 1 base and J by 3 bases, with 1 base of the junction left unmatched. The CDR3 coding sequence is TGTGCCAGCAGCTTAGGGACAGGGGTCTACGAGCAGTACTTC. As protein: CASSLGTGVYEQYF.